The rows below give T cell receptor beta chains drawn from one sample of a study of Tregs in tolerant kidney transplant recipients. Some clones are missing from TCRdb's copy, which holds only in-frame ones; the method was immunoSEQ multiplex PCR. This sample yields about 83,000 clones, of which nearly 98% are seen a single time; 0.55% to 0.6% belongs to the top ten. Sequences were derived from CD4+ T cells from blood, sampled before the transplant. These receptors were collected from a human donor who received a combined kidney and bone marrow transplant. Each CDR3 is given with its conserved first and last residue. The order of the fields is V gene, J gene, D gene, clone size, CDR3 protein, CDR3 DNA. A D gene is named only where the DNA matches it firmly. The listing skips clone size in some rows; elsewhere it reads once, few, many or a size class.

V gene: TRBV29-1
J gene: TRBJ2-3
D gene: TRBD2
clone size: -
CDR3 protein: CSVGGGTSGVLHPAFSTDTQYF
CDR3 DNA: TGCAGCGTTGGAGGTGGGACTAGCGGGGTCCTCCACCCCGCTTTTAGCACAGATACGCAGTATTTT

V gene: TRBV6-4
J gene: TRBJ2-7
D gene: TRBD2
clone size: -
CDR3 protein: CASSLQGRQGSGRFSYEQYF
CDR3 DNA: TGTGCCAGCAGTTTACAGGGTAGGCAGGGTAGCGGGAGGTTTTCCTACGAGCAGTACTTC

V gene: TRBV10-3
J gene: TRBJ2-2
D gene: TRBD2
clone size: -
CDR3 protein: CATSNSGSYHTGELFF
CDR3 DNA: TGTGCCACCTCCAATAGCGGGAGCTACCACACCGGGGAGCTGTTTTTT

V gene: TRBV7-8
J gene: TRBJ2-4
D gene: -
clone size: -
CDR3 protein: CASSLQGGLAKNIQYF
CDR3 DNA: TGTGCCAGCAGCCTCCAGGGGGGACTAGCCAAAAACATTCAGTACTTC

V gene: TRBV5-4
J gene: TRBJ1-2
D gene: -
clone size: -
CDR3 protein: CASSLAFGMTNYGYTF
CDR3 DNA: TGTGCCAGCAGCTTGGCCTTCGGTATGACAAACTATGGCTACACCTTC

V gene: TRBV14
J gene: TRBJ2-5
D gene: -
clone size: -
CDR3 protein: CASSQLGGGDSQETQYF
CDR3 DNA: TGTGCCAGCAGCCAATTAGGAGGCGGGGATTCCCAAGAGACCCAGTACTTC

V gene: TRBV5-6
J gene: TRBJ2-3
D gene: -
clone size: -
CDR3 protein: CASSLGDYSTDTQYF
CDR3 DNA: TGTGCCAGCAGCTTGGGAGACTACAGCACAGATACGCAGTATTTT

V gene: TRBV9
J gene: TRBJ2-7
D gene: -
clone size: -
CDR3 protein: CASSARGQGRSLYF
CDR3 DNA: TGTGCCAGCAGCGCAAGGGGCCAGGGGAGAAGCCTGTACTTC

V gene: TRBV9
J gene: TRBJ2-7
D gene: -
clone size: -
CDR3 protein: CASSPDAGGISSVQYF
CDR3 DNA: TGTGCCAGCAGCCCAGACGCTGGAGGCATAAGTTCGGTGCAGTACTTC

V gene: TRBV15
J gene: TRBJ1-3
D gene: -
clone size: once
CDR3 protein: CATSRGTVSGNTIYF
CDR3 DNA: TGTGCCACCAGCAGAGGGACAGTCTCTGGAAACACCATATATTTT

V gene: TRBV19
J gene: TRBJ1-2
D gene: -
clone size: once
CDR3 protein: CASSISGNYGYTF
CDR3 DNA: TGTGCCAGTAGTATTTCGGGGAATTATGGCTACACCTTC

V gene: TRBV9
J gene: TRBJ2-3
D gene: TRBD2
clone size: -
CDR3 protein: CASSTYRTSGRDTQYF
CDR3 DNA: TGTGCCAGCAGCACCTACCGGACTAGCGGGAGGGATACGCAGTATTTT

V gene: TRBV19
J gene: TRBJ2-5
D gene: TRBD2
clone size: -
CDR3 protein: CASKGTSLGTQETQYF
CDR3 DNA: TGTGCCAGTAAAGGGACTAGCTTAGGGACTCAAGAGACCCAGTACTTC